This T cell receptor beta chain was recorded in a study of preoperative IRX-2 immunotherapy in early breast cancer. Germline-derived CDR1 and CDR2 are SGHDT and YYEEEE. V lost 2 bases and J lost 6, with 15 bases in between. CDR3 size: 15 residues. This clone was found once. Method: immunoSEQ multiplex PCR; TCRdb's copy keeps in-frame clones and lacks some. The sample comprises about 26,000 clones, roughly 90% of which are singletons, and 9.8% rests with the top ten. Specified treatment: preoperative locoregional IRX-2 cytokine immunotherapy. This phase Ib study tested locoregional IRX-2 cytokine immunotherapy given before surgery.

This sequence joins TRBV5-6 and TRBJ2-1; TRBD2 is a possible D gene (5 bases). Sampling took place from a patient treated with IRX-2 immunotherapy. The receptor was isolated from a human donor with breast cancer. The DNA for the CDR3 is TGTGCCAGCAGCTTTTACGGGGTATGGGGCAATGAGCAGTTCTTC. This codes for CASSFYGVWGNEQFF.